This T cell receptor (beta chain) is from a study of blood T cells in healthy people across ages. PCR was performed a second time for about 7 to 11 cycles using a sample-barcoded 5' primer and a J-beta primer mix. TCRdb reanalysed the 5' RACE reads using MiXCR and keeps one entry per CDR3 protein. The sample includes hundreds of thousands of distinct CDR3 sequences, roughly 26% of them seen just once. This clonotype was observed many times. Its antigen is undetermined. V shed 0 bases and J shed 7 bases, with 15 bases lying between them. This CDR3 is 16 amino acids long. Germline V gene lookup returns CDR1 SEHNR and CDR2 FQNEAQ (reference sequence). Notes on the study in general: Getting older went along with TCR beta diversity per million T cells dropping roughly linearly.

This chain connects TRBV7-9 to TRBJ1-4, with D uncertain. This receptor was taken from a woman in her 70s in good health. The material sequenced was blood. In DNA form, the CDR3 reads TGTGCCAGCAGCTTAGCATCGGGCGGGGAAGGTGAAAAACTGTTTTTT. Its translation is CASSLASGGEGEKLFF.